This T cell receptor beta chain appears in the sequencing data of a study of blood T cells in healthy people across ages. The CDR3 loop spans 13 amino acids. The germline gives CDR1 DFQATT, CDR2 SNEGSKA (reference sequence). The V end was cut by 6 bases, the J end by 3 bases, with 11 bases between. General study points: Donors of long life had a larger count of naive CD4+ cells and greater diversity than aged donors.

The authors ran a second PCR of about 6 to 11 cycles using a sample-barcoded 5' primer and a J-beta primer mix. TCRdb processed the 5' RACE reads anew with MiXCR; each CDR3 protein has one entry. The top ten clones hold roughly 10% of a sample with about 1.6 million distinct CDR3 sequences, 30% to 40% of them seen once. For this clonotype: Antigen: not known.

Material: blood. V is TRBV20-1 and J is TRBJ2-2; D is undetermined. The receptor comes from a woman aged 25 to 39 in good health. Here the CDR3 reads CSAQPLDTGELFF. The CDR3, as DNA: TGCAGTGCCCAACCCTTGGACACCGGGGAGCTGTTTTTT.